This is a list of T cell receptor beta chains from one sample in a study of cytomegalovirus exposure and HLA in healthy donors. Assay used: immunoSEQ multiplex PCR; TCRdb lists only in-frame clones, some missing. The sample holds 120,000 to 150,000 clones, approximately 80% seen once. Specimen: PBMCs. The receptors were sampled from a man under 40 in good health and CMV-seropositive. Each CDR3 is given with its conserved first and last residue.

V gene	CDR3 protein
TRBV4-2	CASSQEDRGSEAFF
TRBV6-6	CASGLLAKNIQYF
TRBV28	CASSTGTPEVCFF
TRBV5-1	CASSLAPTGEGTEAFF
TRBV10-2	CASSGDRANYGYTF
TRBV28	CASSSPRTGSGTEAFF
TRBV7-9	CASSPSGLSYNEQFF
TRBV18	CASSLGLTPSYEQYF
TRBV7-8	CASSASTSYEQYF
TRBV4-2	CASSQDWPSGIGSYNEQFF
TRBV15	CATSSAGLMNTEAFF
TRBV4-1	CASSQGGASGKLDTQYF
TRBV18	CASSPGLAGVTGELFF
TRBV10-1	CASSESTSGGPGYDTDTQYF
TRBV18	CASSPLDSSYEQYF
TRBV9	CASSVSWGPQETQYF
TRBV12-1	CASSSSTGNGYGYTF
TRBV7-2	CASRTTGSGNTIYF
TRBV7-9	CASSLPLERDSSGANVLTF
TRBV2	CASSEFDRPQGLFF
TRBV6-4	CASSAEGGTVSSGANVLTF
TRBV10-2	CASSDSGRLYEQYF
TRBV28	CASSLPISSGNTIYF